This record covers a single T cell receptor beta chain. Its antigen is undetermined. This sample was included in a study of T cell responses to AZD1222 COVID-19 vaccine. Study outcomes and limitations: With two AZD1222 doses given, Spike-specific TCR breadth and depth both rose.

This table comes from immunoSEQ multiplex PCR, and its TCRdb copy is limited to in-frame clones, with some not included. This sample has around 140,000 clones, with roughly 92% found just once. Specimen: peripheral blood, collected on day 0 of AZD1222 vaccination. The source of this sequence is an adult in good health.

Written as DNA, the CDR3 is TGTGCCAGCAGTTTGCTATACAGGGGGCAGAACACTGAAGCTTTCTTT. It encodes CASSLLYRGQNTEAFF. The V call is TRBV27, the J call TRBJ1-1; 9 bases line up with TRBD1. Trimming took 3 bases from V and 1 from J; bases not matched to a gene: 6. CDR1 and CDR2 (germline): MNHEY, SMNVEV (reference sequence). The CDR3 has 16 amino acids.